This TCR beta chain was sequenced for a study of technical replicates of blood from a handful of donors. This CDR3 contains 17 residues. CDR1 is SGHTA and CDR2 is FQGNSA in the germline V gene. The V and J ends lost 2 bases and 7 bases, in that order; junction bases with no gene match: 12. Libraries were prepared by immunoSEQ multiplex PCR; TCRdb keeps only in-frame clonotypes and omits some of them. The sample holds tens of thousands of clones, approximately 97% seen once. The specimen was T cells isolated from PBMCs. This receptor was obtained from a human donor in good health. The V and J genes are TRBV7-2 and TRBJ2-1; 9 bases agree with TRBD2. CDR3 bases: TGTGCCAGCAGCTTAATGGAACCGGGACTAGCTTTGAATGAGCAGTTCTTC. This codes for CASSLMEPGLALNEQFF. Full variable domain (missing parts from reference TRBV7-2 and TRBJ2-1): GAGVSQSPSNKVTEKGKDVELRCDPISGHTALYWYRQSLGQGLEFLIYFQGNSAPDKSGLPSDRFSAERTGGSVSTLTIQRTQQEDSAVYLCASSLMEPGLALNEQFFGPGTRLTVL.